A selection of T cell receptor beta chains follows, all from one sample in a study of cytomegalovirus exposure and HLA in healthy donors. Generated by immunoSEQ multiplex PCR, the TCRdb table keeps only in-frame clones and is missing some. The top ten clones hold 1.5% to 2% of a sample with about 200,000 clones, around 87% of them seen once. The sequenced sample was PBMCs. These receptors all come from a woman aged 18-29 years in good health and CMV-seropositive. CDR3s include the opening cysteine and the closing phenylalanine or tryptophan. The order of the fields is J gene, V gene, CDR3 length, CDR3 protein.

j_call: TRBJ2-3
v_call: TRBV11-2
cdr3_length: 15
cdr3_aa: CASSPRDRITDTQYF

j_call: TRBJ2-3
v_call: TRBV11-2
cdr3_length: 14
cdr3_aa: CASRLSAPTDTQYF

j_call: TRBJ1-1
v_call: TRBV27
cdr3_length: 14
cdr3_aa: CASSPYDRGAEAFF

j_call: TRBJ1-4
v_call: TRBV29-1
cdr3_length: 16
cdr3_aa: CSAQTYRGGSNEKLFF

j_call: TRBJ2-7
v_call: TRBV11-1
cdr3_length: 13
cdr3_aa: CASSLFGSYEQYF

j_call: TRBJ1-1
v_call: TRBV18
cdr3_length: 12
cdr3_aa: CASSPDTGNAFF

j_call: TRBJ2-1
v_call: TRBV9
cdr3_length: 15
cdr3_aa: CASSEGLAEYNEQFF

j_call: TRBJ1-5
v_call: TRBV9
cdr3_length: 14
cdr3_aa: CASSAGQGGQPQHF

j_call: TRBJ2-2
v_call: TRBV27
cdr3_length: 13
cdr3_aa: CASSLGLAGELFF

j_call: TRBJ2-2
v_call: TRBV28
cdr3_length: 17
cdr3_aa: CASSLSGQGIYTGELFF

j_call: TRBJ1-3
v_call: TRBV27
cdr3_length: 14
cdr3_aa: CASSLAGDGNTIYF

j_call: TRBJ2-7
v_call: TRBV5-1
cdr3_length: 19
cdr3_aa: CASSPGLAGGLYSPYEQYF

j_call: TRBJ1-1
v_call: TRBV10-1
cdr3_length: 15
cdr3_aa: CASSSGLAGGTEAFF

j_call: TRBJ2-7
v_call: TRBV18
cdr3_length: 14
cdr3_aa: CASSPSTGVGEQYF

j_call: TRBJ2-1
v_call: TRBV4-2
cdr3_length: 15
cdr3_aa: CASKKISGGPHEQFF

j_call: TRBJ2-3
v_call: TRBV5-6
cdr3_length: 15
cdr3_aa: CASSWPGQGTDTQYF

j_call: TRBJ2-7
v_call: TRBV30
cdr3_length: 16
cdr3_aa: CAWSVPGTGLSYEQYF

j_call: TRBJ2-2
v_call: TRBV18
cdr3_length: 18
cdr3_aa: CASSPPGSGSVYTGELFF

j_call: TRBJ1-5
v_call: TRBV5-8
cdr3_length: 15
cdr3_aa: CASSLVYGSNQPQHF

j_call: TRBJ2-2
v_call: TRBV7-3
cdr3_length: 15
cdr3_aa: CASSLGSANTGELFF

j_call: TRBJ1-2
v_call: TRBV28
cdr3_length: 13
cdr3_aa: CASRSSGPNGYTF

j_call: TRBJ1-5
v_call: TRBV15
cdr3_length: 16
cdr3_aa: CATSSDGQGVGQPQHF

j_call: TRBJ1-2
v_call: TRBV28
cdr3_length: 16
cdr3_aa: CASSSQGGGEDYGYTF

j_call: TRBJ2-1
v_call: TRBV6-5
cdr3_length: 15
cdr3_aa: CASRPGTSGLGEQFF